This TCR beta chain appears in the sequencing data of a study of T-cell reconstitution after alpha-beta-depleted transplantation in children. V lost 3 bases, J lost 10 bases, and 14 bases lay in between. The germline V gene has CDR1 SGHRS and CDR2 YFSETQ. The CDR3 length is 13 residues. In regard to this clonotype: What it recognizes is unknown.

Points from the study as a whole: Reportedly, alpha-beta T cells present about two months post-transplant originated from several hundred expanded clones of graft origin. Some patients showed high day-60 TCRbeta diversity, which derived from surviving recipient T cells and thymic progenitors. At one year after transplant, newly produced T cells mostly accounted for T-cell counts and diversity.

Library preparation (for TCRbeta) was performed with unique molecular identifiers. One entry per CDR3 protein, called by TCRdb with MiXCR from the PCR reads. The data show about 250,000 distinct CDR3 sequences, approximately 24% seen once. The sample was PBMCs, mostly from graft donor cells, taken 360 days after TCRalphabeta/CD19-depleted stem cell transplant. V and J are TRBV5-1 and TRBJ2-1; D tentatively fits TRBD1 or TRBD2 (5 bases each). This TCR was recovered from a female patient between 2 and 15 years old who had a stem cell transplant for congenital amegakaryocytic thrombocytopenia, so the T cells may come from the graft donor. CDR3 coding DNA: TGCGCCAGCAGCTCGGGGCCGGCCTTAGAGCAGTTCTTC. Translated, it gives CASSSGPALEQFF.